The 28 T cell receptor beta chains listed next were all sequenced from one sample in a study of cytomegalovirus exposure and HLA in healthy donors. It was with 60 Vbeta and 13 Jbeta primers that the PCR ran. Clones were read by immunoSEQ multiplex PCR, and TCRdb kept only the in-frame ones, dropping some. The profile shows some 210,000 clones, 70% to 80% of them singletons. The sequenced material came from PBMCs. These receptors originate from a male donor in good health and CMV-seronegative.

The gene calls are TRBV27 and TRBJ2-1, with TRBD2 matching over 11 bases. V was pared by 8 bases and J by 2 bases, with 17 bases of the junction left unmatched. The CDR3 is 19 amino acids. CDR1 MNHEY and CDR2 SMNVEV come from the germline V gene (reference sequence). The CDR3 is CASAREGTSGGGTYNEQFF. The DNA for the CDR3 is TGTGCCAGCGCTAGGGAGGGGACTAGCGGAGGGGGAACCTACAATGAGCAGTTCTTC.

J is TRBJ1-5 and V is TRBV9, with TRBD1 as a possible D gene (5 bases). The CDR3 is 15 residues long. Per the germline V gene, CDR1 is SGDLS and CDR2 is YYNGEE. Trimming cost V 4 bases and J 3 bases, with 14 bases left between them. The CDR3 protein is CASSSHGGTNQPQHF. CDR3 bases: TGTGCCAGCAGCTCTCACGGGGGGACCAATCAGCCCCAGCATTTT.

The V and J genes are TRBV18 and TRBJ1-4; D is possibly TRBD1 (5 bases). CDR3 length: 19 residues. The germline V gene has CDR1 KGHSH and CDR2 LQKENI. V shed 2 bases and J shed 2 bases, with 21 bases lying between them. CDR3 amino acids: CASSPLSAIGGSTNEKLFF. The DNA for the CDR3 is TGTGCCAGCTCACCATTGTCGGCTATCGGGGGGAGCACTAATGAAAAACTGTTTTTT.

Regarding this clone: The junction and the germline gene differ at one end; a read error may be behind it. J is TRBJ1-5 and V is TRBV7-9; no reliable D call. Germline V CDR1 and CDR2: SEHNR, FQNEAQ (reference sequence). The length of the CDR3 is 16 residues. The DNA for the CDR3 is TGTTCCAGCAGCTTAGGCGAGGCTGATAGCAATCAGCCCCAGCATTTT. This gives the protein CSSSLGEADSNQPQHF. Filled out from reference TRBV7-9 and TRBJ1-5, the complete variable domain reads DTGVSQNPRHKITKRGQNVTFRCDPISEHNRLYWYRQTLGQGPEFLTYFQNEAQLEKSRLLSDRFSAERPKGSFSTLEIQRTEQGDSAMYLCSSSLGEADSNQPQHFGDGTRLSIL.

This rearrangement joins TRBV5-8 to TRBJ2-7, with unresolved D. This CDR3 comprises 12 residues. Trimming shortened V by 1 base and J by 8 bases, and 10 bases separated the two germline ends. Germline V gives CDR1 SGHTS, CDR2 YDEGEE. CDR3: CASSLRVSQQYF. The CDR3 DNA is TGTGCCAGCAGCTTGCGGGTTAGCCAGCAGTACTTC.

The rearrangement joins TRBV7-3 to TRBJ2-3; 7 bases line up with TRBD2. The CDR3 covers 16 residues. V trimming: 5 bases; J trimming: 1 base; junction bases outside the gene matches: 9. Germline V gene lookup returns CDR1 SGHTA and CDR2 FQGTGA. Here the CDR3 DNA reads TGTGCCAGCAGCGCTGGACTAGACGTCCGCACAGATACGCAGTATTTT. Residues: CASSAGLDVRTDTQYF.

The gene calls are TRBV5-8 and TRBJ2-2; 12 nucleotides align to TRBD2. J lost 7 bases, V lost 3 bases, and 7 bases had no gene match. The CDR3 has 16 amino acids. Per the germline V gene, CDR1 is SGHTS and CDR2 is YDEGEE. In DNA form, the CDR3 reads TGTGCCAGCAGCTGGCGGACTAGCGGGAATGTCGGGGAGCTGTTTTTT. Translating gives CASSWRTSGNVGELFF.

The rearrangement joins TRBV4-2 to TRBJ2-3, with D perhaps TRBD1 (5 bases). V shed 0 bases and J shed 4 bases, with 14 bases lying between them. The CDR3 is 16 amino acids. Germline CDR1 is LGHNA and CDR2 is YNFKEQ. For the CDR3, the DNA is TGTGCCAGCAGCCAAGATTCCTCCGACAGCGCAGATACGCAGTATTTT. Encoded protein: CASSQDSSDSADTQYF.

CDR3 residues: CASSYSVLAGTYEQYF. CDR3 nucleotides: TGTGCCAGCAGTTACTCTGTCTTAGCGGGAACCTACGAGCAGTACTTC. This sequence joins TRBV6-5 and TRBJ2-7; 8 positions agree with TRBD2. Germline V lookup: CDR1 MNHEY, CDR2 SVGAGI. The length of the CDR3 is 16 residues. With V trimmed by 0 bases and J by 2 bases, 6 bases remained unmatched.

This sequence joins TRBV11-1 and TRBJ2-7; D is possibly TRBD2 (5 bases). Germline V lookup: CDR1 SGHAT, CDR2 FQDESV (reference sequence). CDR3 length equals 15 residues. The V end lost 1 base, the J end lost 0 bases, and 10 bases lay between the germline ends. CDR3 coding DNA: TGTGCCAGCAGCTTAGGAGGGTCAGGCTCCTACGAGCAGTACTTC. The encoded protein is CASSLGGSGSYEQYF.

The CDR3, as DNA: TGTGCCAGCAGTCTGACAGGAGGCGACACTGAAGCTTTCTTT. Translating gives CASSLTGGDTEAFF. V gene TRBV2 combines with J gene TRBJ1-1; weak D call: TRBD1 (6 bases). V was trimmed by 5 bases and J by 3 bases, leaving 13 bases between them. Germline V CDR1 and CDR2: SNHLY, FYNNEI. The CDR3 runs 14 residues.

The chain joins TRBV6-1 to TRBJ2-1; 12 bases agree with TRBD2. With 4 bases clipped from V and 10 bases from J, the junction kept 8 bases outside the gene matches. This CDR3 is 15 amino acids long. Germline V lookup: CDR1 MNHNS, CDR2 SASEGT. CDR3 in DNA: TGTGCCAGCAGTGCTAGACTAGCGGGGGAGGGCGAGCAGTTCTTC. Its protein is CASSARLAGEGEQFF.

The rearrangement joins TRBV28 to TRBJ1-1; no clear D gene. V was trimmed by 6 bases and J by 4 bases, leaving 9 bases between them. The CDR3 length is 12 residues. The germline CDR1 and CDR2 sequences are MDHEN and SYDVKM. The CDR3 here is CASSPLFTEAFF. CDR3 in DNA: TGTGCCAGCAGCCCACTTTTCACTGAAGCTTTCTTT.

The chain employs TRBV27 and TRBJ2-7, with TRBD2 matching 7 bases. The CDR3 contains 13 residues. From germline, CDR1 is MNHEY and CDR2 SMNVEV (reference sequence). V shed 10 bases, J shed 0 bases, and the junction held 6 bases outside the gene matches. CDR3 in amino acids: CATSSGPSYEQYF. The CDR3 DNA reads TGTGCCACCTCTAGCGGCCCCTCCTACGAGCAGTACTTC.

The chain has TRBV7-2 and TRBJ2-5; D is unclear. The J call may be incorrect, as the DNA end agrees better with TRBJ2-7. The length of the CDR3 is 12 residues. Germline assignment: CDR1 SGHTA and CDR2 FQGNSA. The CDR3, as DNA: TGTGCCAGCAGCCCCGCTGCGGTCGAGCAGTACTTC. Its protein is CASSPAAVEQYF.

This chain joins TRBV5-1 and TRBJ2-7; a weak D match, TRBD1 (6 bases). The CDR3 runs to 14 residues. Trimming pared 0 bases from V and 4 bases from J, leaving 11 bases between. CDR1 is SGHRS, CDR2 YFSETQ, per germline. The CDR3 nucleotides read TGCGCCAGCAGCTTGGCCCCCACAGGGTACGAGCAGTACTTC. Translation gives CASSLAPTGYEQYF. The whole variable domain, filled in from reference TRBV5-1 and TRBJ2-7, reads KAGVTQTPRYLIKTRGQQVTLSCSPISGHRSVSWYQQTPGQGLQFLFEYFSETQRNKGNFPGRFSGRQFSNSRSEMNVSTLELGDSALYLCASSLAPTGYEQYFGPGTRLTVT.

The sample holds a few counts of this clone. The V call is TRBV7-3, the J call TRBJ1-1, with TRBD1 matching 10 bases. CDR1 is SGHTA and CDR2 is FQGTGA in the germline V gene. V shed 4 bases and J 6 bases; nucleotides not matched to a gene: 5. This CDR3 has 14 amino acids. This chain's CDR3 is CASSWTGGVSEAFF. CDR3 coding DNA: TGTGCCAGCAGCTGGACAGGGGGAGTATCTGAAGCTTTCTTT.

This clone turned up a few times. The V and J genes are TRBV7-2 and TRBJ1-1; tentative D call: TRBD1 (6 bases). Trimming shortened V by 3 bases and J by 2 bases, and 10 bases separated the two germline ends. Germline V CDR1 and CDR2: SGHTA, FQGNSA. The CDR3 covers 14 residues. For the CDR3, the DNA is TGTGCCAGCAGCTTTAGAGGGGGAAACACTGAAGCTTTCTTT. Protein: CASSFRGGNTEAFF.

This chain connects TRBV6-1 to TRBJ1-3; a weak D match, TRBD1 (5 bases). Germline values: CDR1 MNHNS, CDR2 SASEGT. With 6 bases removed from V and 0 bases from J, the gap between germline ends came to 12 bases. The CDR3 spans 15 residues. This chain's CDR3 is CASRSTVLSGNTIYF. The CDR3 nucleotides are TGTGCCAGCAGGTCGACAGTTCTCTCTGGAAACACCATATATTTT.

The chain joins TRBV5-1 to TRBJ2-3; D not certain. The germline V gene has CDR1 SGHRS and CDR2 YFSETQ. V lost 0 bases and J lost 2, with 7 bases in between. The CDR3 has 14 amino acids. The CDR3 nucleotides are TGCGCCAGCAGCTTGGACAAGTCCACAGATACGCAGTATTTT. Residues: CASSLDKSTDTQYF.

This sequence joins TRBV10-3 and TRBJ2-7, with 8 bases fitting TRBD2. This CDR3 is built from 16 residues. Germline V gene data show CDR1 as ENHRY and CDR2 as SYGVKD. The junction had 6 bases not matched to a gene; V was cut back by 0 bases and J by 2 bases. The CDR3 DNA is TGTGCCATCAGTGAGTCCACTAGCGGCGCTACCTACGAGCAGTACTTC. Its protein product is CAISESTSGATYEQYF.

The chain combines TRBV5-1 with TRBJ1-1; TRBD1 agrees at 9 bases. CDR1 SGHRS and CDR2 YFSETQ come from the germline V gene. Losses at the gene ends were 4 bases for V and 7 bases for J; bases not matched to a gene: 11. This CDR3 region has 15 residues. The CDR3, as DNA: TGCGCCAGCAGCGCTGGGACAGGGAAGGGGAATGAAGCTTTCTTT. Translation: CASSAGTGKGNEAFF.

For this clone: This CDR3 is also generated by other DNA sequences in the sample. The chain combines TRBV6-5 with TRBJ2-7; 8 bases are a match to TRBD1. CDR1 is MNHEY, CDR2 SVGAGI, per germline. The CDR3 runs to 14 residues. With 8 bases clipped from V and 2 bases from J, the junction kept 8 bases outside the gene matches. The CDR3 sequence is CASGQGAGTYEQYF. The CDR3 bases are TGTGCCAGCGGGCAGGGGGCAGGGACCTACGAGCAGTACTTC.

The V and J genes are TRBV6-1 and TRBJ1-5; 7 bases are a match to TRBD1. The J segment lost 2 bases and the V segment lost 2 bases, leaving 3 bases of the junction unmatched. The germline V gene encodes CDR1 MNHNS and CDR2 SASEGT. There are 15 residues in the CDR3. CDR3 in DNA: TGTGCCAGCAGTGAAAGGGGGCATGGCAATCAGCCCCAGCATTTT. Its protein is CASSERGHGNQPQHF.

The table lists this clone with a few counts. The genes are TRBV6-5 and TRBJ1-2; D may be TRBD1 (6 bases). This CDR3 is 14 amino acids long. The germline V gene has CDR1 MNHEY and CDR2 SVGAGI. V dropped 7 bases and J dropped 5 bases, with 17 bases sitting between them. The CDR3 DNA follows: TGTGCCAGCAAAGTTACTGGGGGCGGGTATGGCTACACCTTC. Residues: CASKVTGGGYGYTF.

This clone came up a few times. DNA of the CDR3: TGTGCCAGCAGTATTGACAGGGCCGCTGGAAACACCATATATTTT. It codes for CASSIDRAAGNTIYF. This chain connects TRBV6-1 to TRBJ1-3; the match to TRBD1 covers 7 bases. Trimming at V came to 5 bases and at J to 2 bases, leaving 6 bases not matched to a gene. This CDR3 has 15 amino acids. The germline CDR1 and CDR2 sequences are MNHNS and SASEGT.

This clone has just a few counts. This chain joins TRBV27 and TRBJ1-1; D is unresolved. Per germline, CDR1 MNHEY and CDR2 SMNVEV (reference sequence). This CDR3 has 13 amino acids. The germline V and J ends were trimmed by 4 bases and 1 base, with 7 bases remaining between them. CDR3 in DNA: TGTGCCAGCAGTTCATTACAGAACACTGAAGCTTTCTTT. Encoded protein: CASSSLQNTEAFF.

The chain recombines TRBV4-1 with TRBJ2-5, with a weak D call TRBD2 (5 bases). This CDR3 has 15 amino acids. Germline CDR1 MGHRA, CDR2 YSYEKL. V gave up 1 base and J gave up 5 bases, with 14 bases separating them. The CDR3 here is CASSQAWERSETQYF. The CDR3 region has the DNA TGCGCCAGCAGCCAAGCCTGGGAGAGGAGTGAGACCCAGTACTTC.